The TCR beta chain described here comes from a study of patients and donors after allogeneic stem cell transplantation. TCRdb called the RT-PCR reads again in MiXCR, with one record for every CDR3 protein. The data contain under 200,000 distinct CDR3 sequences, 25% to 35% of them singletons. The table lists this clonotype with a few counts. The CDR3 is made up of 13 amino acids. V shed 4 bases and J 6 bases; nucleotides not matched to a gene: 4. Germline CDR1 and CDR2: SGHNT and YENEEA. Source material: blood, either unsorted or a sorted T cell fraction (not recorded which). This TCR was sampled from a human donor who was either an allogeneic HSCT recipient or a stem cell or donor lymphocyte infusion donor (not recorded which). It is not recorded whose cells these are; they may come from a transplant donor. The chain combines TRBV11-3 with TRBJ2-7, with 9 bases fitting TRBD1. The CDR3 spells CASSSGTGREQYF. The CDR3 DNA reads TGTGCCAGCAGCTCCGGGACAGGGCGCGAGCAGTACTTC.